The next 7 T cell receptor beta chains were all read from a single sample in a study of PD-1 blockade in classical Hodgkin lymphoma. TCRdb's copy holds only in-frame clones and misses some; the assay was immunoSEQ multiplex PCR. The sample comprises 72,000 or so clones, 85% to 95% of which are singletons, and 8% rests with the top ten. After autologous stem cell transplantation all patients relapsed, and prior brentuximab vedotin exposure differed between cohorts. Sequenced here: peripheral blood mononuclear cells (PBMCs), sampled at baseline. The source of these receptors is a human donor with classical Hodgkin lymphoma.

The V and J genes are TRBV5-5 and TRBJ2-7; TRBD1 or TRBD2 may be the D gene (5 bases each). The CDR3 is 14 residues long. The V and J ends lost 4 bases and 4 bases respectively, with 15 bases between them. Germline V lookup: CDR1 SGHKS, CDR2 YYEKEE (reference sequence). The CDR3 region has the DNA TGTGCCAGCAGCCTCCGACGGGGCGCATACGAGCAGTACTTC. Translated: CASSLRRGAYEQYF.

The chain carries TRBV30 and TRBJ1-3; D is ambiguous. The CDR3 spans 14 residues. Germline V lookup: CDR1 GTSNPN, CDR2 SVGIG (reference sequence). V lost 3 bases and J 2 bases, leaving 11 bases between the germline ends. The chain's CDR3 is CAWSRDLTGNTIYF. In nucleotides, the CDR3 is TGTGCCTGGAGCCGGGATCTAACTGGAAACACCATATATTTT.

The J gene is TRBJ1-5, the V gene TRBV19; D is ambiguous. This CDR3 has 15 residues. Germline loops: CDR1 LNHDA, CDR2 SQIVND (reference sequence). V gave up 0 bases and J gave up 7 bases, with 13 bases separating them. The CDR3 bases are TGTGCCAGTAGTATAGATGCGGTTCGGGGACAGCCCCAGCATTTT. Translating gives CASSIDAVRGQPQHF. The variable domain in full, with the rest retrieved from reference TRBV19 and TRBJ1-5, is DGGITQSPKYLFRKEGQNVTLSCEQNLNHDAMYWYRQDPGQGLRLIYYSQIVNDFQKGDIAEGYSVSREKKESFPLTVTSAQKNPTAFYLCASSIDAVRGQPQHFGDGTRLSIL.

The chain links TRBV7-6 to TRBJ2-7; tentatively, D is TRBD2 (6 bases). The CDR3 length is 15 residues. The germline V gene encodes CDR1 SGHVS and CDR2 FNYEAQ. Deletions cut 1 base from V and 0 bases from J, with 10 bases between. Here the CDR3 reads CASSLDGGSSYEQYF. The CDR3 region has the DNA TGTGCCAGCAGCTTAGATGGGGGGTCCTCCTACGAGCAGTACTTC.

This clone was picked up one time. The J gene is TRBJ2-3, the V gene TRBV2, with 12 positions matching TRBD1. V lost 8 bases to trimming and J lost 5 bases; unmatched junction nucleotides: 8. Per germline, CDR1 SNHLY and CDR2 FYNNEI. The CDR3 has 15 residues. DNA for the CDR3: TGTGCCAGCGGACCGGGACAGGGGGCTGGAGATACGCAGTATTTT. Its protein product is CASGPGQGAGDTQYF.

The chain is built from TRBV11-1 and TRBJ2-1, with 8 positions matching TRBD2. The trim removed 2 bases at V and 2 bases at J, leaving 5 bases unmatched. The CDR3 covers 16 residues. CDR1 SGHAT and CDR2 FQDESV come from the germline V gene (reference sequence). CDR3 nucleotides: TGTGCCAGCAGCTTACTTTCACTAGCGGCCTACAATGAGCAGTTCTTC. Translated, it gives CASSLLSLAAYNEQFF. Together with reference TRBV11-1 and TRBJ2-1, the CDR3 gives the full variable domain: EAEVAQSPRYKITEKSQAVAFWCDPISGHATLYWYRQILGQGPELLVQFQDESVVDDSQLPKDRFSAERLKGVDSTLKIQPAELGDSAMYLCASSLLSLAAYNEQFFGPGTRLTVL.

The chain joins TRBV18 to TRBJ1-3; tentative D call: TRBD1 (5 bases). The CDR3 spans 15 residues. Trimming cost V 3 bases and J 7 bases, with 16 bases left between them. Germline assignment: CDR1 KGHSH and CDR2 LQKENI. The CDR3 sequence is CASSPLLRVRNTIYF. CDR3 DNA: TGTGCCAGCTCACCTCTTCTCAGGGTTCGGAACACCATATATTTT. Drawing the rest from reference TRBV18 and TRBJ1-3, the complete variable domain is NAGVMQNPRHLVRRRGQEARLRCSPMKGHSHVYWYRQLPEEGLKFMVYLQKENIIDESGMPKERFSAEFPKEGPSILRIQQVVRGDSAAYFCASSPLLRVRNTIYFGEGSWLTVV.